A single sample is the source of the 19 T cell receptor beta chains below, sequenced in a study of blood T cell repertoires in COVID-19 (dated by TCRdb to 2018 to 2021). Receptor amplification or capture employed the immunoSEQ multiplex PCR assay. The clones in this table, taken by TCRdb from immuneACCESS, are in-frame only. Not every clone is retained; where verified, under half of the shortfall comes from an unresolved V gene, and the cause of the rest is unknown. Across this sample there are 300,000 to 400,000 clones, with 88% seen only once. The biggest ten clones account for 1.2% of the sample. Sequenced material: PBMCs or T cells enriched from blood (not recorded which). The origin of the receptors is a woman aged 18-35 years who had recovered from COVID-19.

The V and J genes are TRBV30 and TRBJ2-3; D remains unclear. Germline V gene lookup returns CDR1 GTSNPN and CDR2 SVGIG (reference sequence). The CDR3 is 12 residues long. V dropped 0 bases and J dropped 12 bases, with 13 bases sitting between them. For the CDR3, the DNA is TGTGCCTGGAGTGTAGGCCCCGGTAGCCAGTATTTT. Its protein is CAWSVGPGSQYF.

This chain links TRBV3-1 (or the pseudogene TRBV3-2) with TRBJ1-2, with D hard to call. The CDR3 contains 14 residues. Per the germline V gene, CDR1 is LGHDT and CDR2 is YNNKEL (reference sequence). V lost 2 bases and J 4 bases, leaving 11 bases between the germline ends. The CDR3 reads CASSQTQSFYGYTF. CDR3 DNA sequence: TGTGCCAGCAGCCAAACACAGTCCTTCTATGGCTACACCTTC.

The chain couples TRBV19 to TRBJ1-2; 7 bases are shared with TRBD1. The CDR3 runs to 15 residues. Germline-derived CDR1 and CDR2 are LNHDA and SQIVND (reference sequence). Germline trimming cut 5 bases from V and 6 bases from J; bases unmatched to any gene: 12. For the CDR3, the DNA is TGTGCCAGTAGTCCCTGGACAGGCTGGGAACATGGCTACACCTTC. Its protein product is CASSPWTGWEHGYTF.

The gene calls are TRBV6-4 and TRBJ2-2; TRBD2 is a possible D gene (6 bases). The CDR3 has 14 amino acids. Trimming took off 2 bases at V and 6 bases at J, with 10 bases between the two ends. CDR1 MRHNA and CDR2 SNTAGT come from the germline V gene. This CDR3 reads CASSDRPGAGELFF. The DNA of the CDR3 is TGTGCCAGCAGTGACCGACCGGGGGCCGGGGAGCTGTTTTTT.

The chain joins TRBV5-1 to TRBJ1-6, with D tentatively TRBD1 (6 bases). Looked up from germline, CDR1 is SGHRS and CDR2 is YFSETQ. The CDR3 length is 16 residues. V lost 3 bases and J lost 6, with 16 bases in between. The CDR3 nucleotides read TGCGCCAGCAGCTCTGGGACATCCCTCTCTAATTCACCCCTCCACTTT. It is translated as CASSSGTSLSNSPLHF.

This sequence joins TRBV28 and TRBJ1-4; possible D gene TRBD1, 5 bases. Germline V gene sequence: CDR1 MDHEN, CDR2 SYDVKM. The CDR3 runs 14 residues. Trimming shortened V by 2 bases and J by 6 bases, and 10 bases separated the two germline ends. DNA of the CDR3: TGTGCCAGCAGTTTAATGGGGGGTTATGAAAAACTGTTTTTT. Protein: CASSLMGGYEKLFF.

The chain recombines TRBV9 with TRBJ2-3; D remains ambiguous. The CDR3 consists of 16 residues. Trimming cost V 0 bases and J 1 base, with 12 bases left between them. In germline, CDR1 is SGDLS, CDR2 YYNGEE. The CDR3 DNA is TGTGCCAGCAGCGTAGCTGGAGTAGCCCGCACAGATACGCAGTATTTT. Translated, it gives CASSVAGVARTDTQYF.

This rearrangement joins TRBV28 to TRBJ2-1, with 12 bases that match TRBD2. Germline V gene data show CDR1 as MDHEN and CDR2 as SYDVKM. V trimming: 2 bases; J trimming: 4 bases; junction bases outside the gene matches: 6. The CDR3 sequence is 17 residues long. CDR3 amino acids: CASSLTTSGGRYNEQFF. In nucleotides, the CDR3 is TGTGCCAGCAGTTTAACGACTAGCGGGGGCCGGTACAATGAGCAGTTCTTC.

This clone was seen just once. The chain links TRBV5-4 to TRBJ1-1, with D possibly matching TRBD1 (5 bases). The V and J ends lost 4 bases and 4 bases respectively, with 17 bases between them. The CDR3 runs 15 residues. The germline V gene encodes CDR1 SGHNT and CDR2 YYREEE (reference sequence). This chain's CDR3 is CASSPRRGTGTEAFF. DNA for the CDR3: TGTGCCAGCAGCCCAAGGAGGGGAACGGGCACTGAAGCTTTCTTT.

This chain connects TRBV7-3 to TRBJ1-3; possibly TRBD1 for D (6 bases). There are 13 residues in the CDR3. In germline, CDR1 is SGHTA, CDR2 FQGTGA. Trimming took off 6 bases at V and 4 bases at J, with 10 bases between the two ends. The CDR3 here is CASSLGQGNTIYF. DNA for the CDR3: TGTGCCAGCAGTTTAGGACAGGGAAACACCATATATTTT.

The genes are TRBV6-5 and TRBJ2-7; 8 bases are shared with TRBD2. Germline V gene sequence: CDR1 MNHEY, CDR2 SVGAGI. The CDR3 is 16 amino acids. V lost 4 bases, J lost 3 bases, and 11 bases stayed unmatched. CDR3 sequence: CASSSLGAGDLYEQYF. CDR3 coding DNA: TGTGCCAGCAGTTCCCTGGGAGCGGGGGACCTCTACGAGCAGTACTTC.

Comments on this clone: The identical CDR3 is also encoded by other nucleotide sequences in the sample. The rearrangement links TRBV6-5 to TRBJ1-6; tentative D call: TRBD1 (5 bases). The germline CDR1 and CDR2 sequences are MNHEY and SVGAGI. V lost 0 bases and J 6 bases, leaving 9 bases between the germline ends. The CDR3 sequence is 15 residues long. CDR3: CASSYSGQGNSPLHF. DNA for the CDR3: TGTGCCAGCAGTTACTCTGGGCAGGGTAATTCACCCCTCCACTTT.

V is TRBV11-2 and J is TRBJ2-7; D ambiguous. Germline V gene lookup returns CDR1 SGHAT and CDR2 FQNNGV. This CDR3 is 13 amino acids long. Trimming took off 2 bases at V and 5 bases at J, with 10 bases between the two ends. The CDR3 DNA follows: TGTGCCAGCAGCTTATGGGCCCCCAACGAGCAGTACTTC. It translates to CASSLWAPNEQYF.

This clone was counted once. The chain couples TRBV9 to TRBJ2-7; no reliable D call. The ends were cut back, 4 bases at V and 4 bases at J, with 15 bases in the middle. Germline CDR1 and CDR2: SGDLS and YYNGEE. This CDR3 contains 14 residues. The chain's CDR3 is CASSSQTSGYEQYF. The CDR3 DNA reads TGTGCCAGCAGCTCTCAAACCAGTGGTTACGAGCAGTACTTC.

CDR3 nucleotides: TGTGCCAGCAGCGCATTACCAGGGGGCGAAGATGGCTACACCTTC. It specifies CASSALPGGEDGYTF. The J gene is TRBJ1-2, the V gene TRBV9; TRBD1 agrees at 8 bases. The CDR3 length is 15 residues. CDR1 is SGDLS, CDR2 YYNGEE, per germline. The V gene end was trimmed by 3 bases and the J gene end by 6 bases; junction bases not matched to a gene: 10.

CDR3 sequence (DNA): TGTGCCAGCAGCTGGGACTTCGGGGAGCTGTTTTTT. Amino acid sequence: CASSWDFGELFF. The chain recombines TRBV4-2 with TRBJ2-2; tentatively, D is TRBD2 (6 bases). CDR1 LGHNA and CDR2 YNFKEQ come from the germline V gene. The length of the CDR3 is 12 residues. Trimming took off 5 bases at V and 7 bases at J, with 8 bases between the two ends.

This chain uses TRBV4-1 with TRBJ1-4; D uncertain. CDR3 length equals 13 residues. Trimming stripped 1 base from V and 4 bases from J, with 4 bases between. Per germline, CDR1 MGHRA and CDR2 YSYEKL. The CDR3 sequence: CASSQGGNEKLFF. The CDR3 DNA follows: TGCGCCAGCAGCCAAGGCGGTAATGAAAAACTGTTTTTT.

V usage is TRBV10-1 and J usage is TRBJ2-5, with 9 bases lining up with TRBD2. CDR1 is WNHNN and CDR2 is SYGVQD in the germline V gene (reference sequence). The CDR3 is 15 residues long. V was clipped by 4 bases and J by 2 bases; unmatched bases: 5. The CDR3 region is CASSAAGGGQETQYF. The CDR3 bases are TGCGCCAGCAGTGCAGCGGGGGGCGGACAAGAGACCCAGTACTTC.

The rearrangement joins TRBV7-9 to TRBJ1-6; D possibly corresponds to TRBD1 (6 bases). This CDR3 spans 18 amino acids. Between the trimmed V and J ends, which lost 5 bases and 0 bases, there was a span of 17 bases. Per germline, CDR1 SEHNR and CDR2 FQNEAQ (reference sequence). The CDR3 sequence: CASSPTDSLSSYNSPLHF. The CDR3 DNA sequence: TGTGCCAGCAGCCCCACGGACAGCCTCAGCTCCTATAATTCACCCCTCCACTTT. The entire variable domain, with the rest obtained from reference TRBV7-9 and TRBJ1-6, is as follows: DTGVSQNPRHKITKRGQNVTFRCDPISEHNRLYWYRQTLGQGPEFLTYFQNEAQLEKSRLLSDRFSAERPKGSFSTLEIQRTEQGDSAMYLCASSPTDSLSSYNSPLHFGNGTRLTVT.